This T cell receptor beta chain was captured in a study of blood T cell repertoires in COVID-19. Study-level information: Sample material is recorded as cDNA or gDNA derived from T cells, B-cell-depleted T cells, or PBMCs.

The CDR3 runs to 13 residues. Germline V gene lookup returns CDR1 SGHAT and CDR2 FQNNGV. V dropped 5 bases and J dropped 5 bases, with 11 bases sitting between them. Original handling: How many nucleated cells were present was estimated from reference gene primer amplification. Generated by immunoSEQ multiplex PCR, the TCRdb table keeps only in-frame clones and is missing some. Clonal size and the V and J genes are those of that table, whereas D and trimming came from the DNA. Among about 160,000 clones listed, approximately 84% were seen once. This chain joins TRBV11-2 and TRBJ2-3, with D hard to call. The sequence derives from a woman between 45 and 60 years old with COVID-19, enrolled during active disease. Sequenced material: peripheral blood. The CDR3 DNA sequence: TGTGCCAGCAGCCACCCTTCCGGAGATACGCAGTATTTT. This sequence encodes CASSHPSGDTQYF.